This T cell receptor (beta chain) was profiled in a study of identical twins. TCRdb redid the calling of the 5' RACE reads with MiXCR, one entry per CDR3 protein. Of around 570,000 distinct CDR3 sequences in the sample, 9.5% to 10% were seen once. The CDR3 covers 13 residues. The junction had 3 bases not matched to a gene; V was cut back by 4 bases and J by 5 bases. Germline CDR1 and CDR2: DFQATT and SNEGSKA (reference sequence). The same data also contributed to another study, on yellow fever vaccine responses in identical twins.

Sequenced sample: PBMCs. The receptor comes from a woman aged 18-29 years in good health. The chain links TRBV20-1 to TRBJ2-2; 8 bases match TRBD1. In DNA form, the CDR3 reads TGCAGTGCTACCACAGGGGGAACCGGGGAGCTGTTTTTT. It is translated as CSATTGGTGELFF.